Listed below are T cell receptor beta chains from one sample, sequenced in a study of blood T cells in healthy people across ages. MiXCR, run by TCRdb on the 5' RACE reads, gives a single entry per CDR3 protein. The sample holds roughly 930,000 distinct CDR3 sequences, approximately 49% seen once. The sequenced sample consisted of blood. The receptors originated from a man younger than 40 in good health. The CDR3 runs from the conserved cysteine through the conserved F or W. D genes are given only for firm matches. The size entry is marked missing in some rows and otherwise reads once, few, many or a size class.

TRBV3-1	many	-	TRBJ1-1	CASSPWDGAPEAFF	TGTGCCAGCAGCCCTTGGGACGGGGCGCCTGAAGCTTTCTTT
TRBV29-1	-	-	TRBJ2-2	CSVYLTGELFF	TGCAGCGTTTATCTCACCGGGGAGCTGTTTTTT
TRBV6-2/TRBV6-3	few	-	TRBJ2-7	CASSITGPGEQYF	TGTGCCAGCAGTATTACCGGGCCGGGCGAGCAGTACTTC
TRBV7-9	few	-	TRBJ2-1	CASSLTVLSYNEQFF	TGTGCCAGCAGCCTGACCGTTCTCTCCTACAATGAGCAGTTCTTC
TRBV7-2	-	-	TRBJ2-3	CASSLDWGNTDTQYF	TGTGCCAGCAGTCTTGACTGGGGGAACACAGATACGCAGTATTTT
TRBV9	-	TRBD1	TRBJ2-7	CASSTPGTGATYEQYF	TGTGCCAGCAGCACCCCCGGGACAGGCGCCACCTACGAGCAGTACTTC
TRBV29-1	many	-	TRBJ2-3	CSADTDTQYF	TGCAGCGCAGACACAGATACGCAGTATTTT
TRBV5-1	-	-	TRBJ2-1	CASSFRAGADNEQFF	TGCGCCAGCAGCTTTAGAGCAGGGGCGGACAATGAGCAGTTCTTC
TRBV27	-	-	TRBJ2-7	CASSPAGSREQYF	TGTGCCAGCAGTCCCGCGGGCAGTCGGGAGCAGTACTTC
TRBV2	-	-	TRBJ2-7	CASSEFHEQYF	TGTGCCAGCAGTGAATTTCACGAGCAGTACTTC
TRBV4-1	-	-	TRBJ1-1	CASSQDRDLNTEAFF	TGCGCCAGCAGCCAAGATAGGGATTTGAACACTGAAGCTTTCTTT
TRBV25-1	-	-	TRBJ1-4	CASSERAQGGEKPFF	TGTGCCAGCAGTGAAAGGGCACAGGGTGGAGAAAAACCGTTTTTT
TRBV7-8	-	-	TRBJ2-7	CASSVSDGSYEQYF	TGTGCCAGCAGCGTAAGCGACGGGTCCTACGAGCAGTACTTC
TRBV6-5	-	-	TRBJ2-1	CASTASRLYNEQFF	TGTGCCAGTACGGCTAGCCGTCTTTACAATGAGCAGTTCTTC